Shown below are 21 T cell receptor beta chains from a single sample sequenced in a study of beta chain features in type 1 diabetes. Points from the study as a whole: Shorter TCRB CDR3s, moderately but significantly so, marked every one of the four CD4+ subsets in Type 1 diabetes patients.

Their recognized antigens are unknown. Of the isolated RNA, all was reverse transcribed, and so the sequenced material was expressed TCRB transcripts. Method: immunoSEQ multiplex PCR; TCRdb's copy keeps in-frame clones and lacks some. The sample lists about 660,000 clones; around 15% were seen once. The material sequenced was naive CD4+ T cells from blood. The receptors were sampled from a man between 18 and 29 years old with type 1 diabetes.

Comment on this clone: Other DNA sequences in this specimen translate into the identical CDR3. The rearrangement joins TRBV7-2 to TRBJ2-7; tentative D call: TRBD1 (6 bases). CDR1 and CDR2 (germline): SGHTA, FQGNSA. V shed 3 bases and J shed 0 bases, with 6 bases lying between them. The CDR3 has 13 residues. In DNA, the CDR3 is TGTGCCAGCAGCTTGGGGGCCTCCTACGAGCAGTACTTC. It is translated as CASSLGASYEQYF.

CDR3 sequence: CSVVTGADTQYF. CDR3 nucleotides: TGCAGCGTTGTAACAGGGGCAGATACGCAGTATTTT. V and J are TRBV29-1 and TRBJ2-3, with 7 nucleotides matching TRBD1. The CDR3 sequence is 12 residues long. Germline V gives CDR1 SQVTM, CDR2 ANQGSEA. Losses at the gene ends were 4 bases for V and 4 bases for J; bases not matched to a gene: 2.

This clone was observed a few times. The chain recombines TRBV9 with TRBJ2-4, with D perhaps being TRBD1 or TRBD2 (6 bases each). Looked up from germline, CDR1 is SGDLS and CDR2 is YYNGEE. This CDR3 contains 14 residues. Trimming cost V 8 bases and J 5 bases, with 17 bases left between them. The CDR3 sequence is CASQPRGGQNIQYF. In DNA form, the CDR3 reads TGTGCCAGTCAACCCAGAGGGGGGCAAAACATTCAGTACTTC. The variable domain in full, completed from reference TRBV9 and TRBJ2-4, reads DSGVTQTPKHLITATGQRVTLRCSPRSGDLSVYWYQQSLDQGLQFLIQYYNGEERAKGNILERFSAQQFPDLHSELNLSSLELGDSALYFCASQPRGGQNIQYFGAGTRLSVL.

In this sample, this clone turned up a few times. This rearrangement joins TRBV4-2 to TRBJ1-2; a weak D match, TRBD1 (5 bases). The CDR3 sequence is 14 residues long. Trimming stripped 0 bases from V and 4 bases from J, with 9 bases between. Germline lookup yields CDR1 LGHNA and CDR2 YNFKEQ. The CDR3 sequence: CASSQEGAPYGYTF. CDR3 nucleotides: TGTGCCAGCAGCCAAGAAGGGGCCCCCTATGGCTACACCTTC.

This clone was found a few times. This sample also contains other DNA sequences that code for the same CDR3. This chain connects TRBV28 to TRBJ2-1; D call uncertain. CDR3 length equals 13 residues. V was clipped by 2 bases and J by 4 bases, with 6 bases between them. CDR1 is MDHEN, CDR2 SYDVKM, per germline. Here the CDR3 DNA reads TGTGCCAGCAGTTTAGGGCAGTACAATGAGCAGTTCTTC. It yields the protein CASSLGQYNEQFF.

The J gene is TRBJ2-1, the V gene TRBV5-4, with 8 nucleotides matching TRBD1. This CDR3 has 16 residues. Losses at the gene ends were 2 bases for V and 3 bases for J; bases not matched to a gene: 7. In germline, CDR1 is SGHNT, CDR2 YYREEE (reference sequence). The CDR3 sequence: CASSFWLQGGYNEQFF. The CDR3 DNA reads as TGTGCCAGCAGCTTCTGGTTACAGGGGGGCTACAATGAGCAGTTCTTC.

This chain joins TRBV28 and TRBJ1-2; D uncertain. Germline V gives CDR1 MDHEN, CDR2 SYDVKM. Trimming cost V 6 bases and J 2 bases, with 16 bases left between them. CDR3 length: 15 amino acids. The DNA of the CDR3 is TGTGCCAGCAGCACCCCGCCGGGTATAAACTATGGCTACACCTTC. Residues: CASSTPPGINYGYTF.

This clone was observed a handful of times. Other DNA sequences in this sample translate to the same CDR3. The chain couples TRBV28 to TRBJ2-1; tentatively, D is TRBD2 (5 bases). The germline V and J ends were trimmed by 11 bases and 3 bases, with 14 bases remaining between them. Germline lookup yields CDR1 MDHEN and CDR2 SYDVKM. The CDR3 loop spans 13 amino acids. In nucleotides, the CDR3 is TGTGCCTCACGGGGAAGGAGCTACAATGAGCAGTTCTTC. It yields the protein CASRGRSYNEQFF.

This chain joins TRBV27 and TRBJ2-5, with D possibly matching TRBD2 (6 bases). The V gene lost 4 bases and the J gene lost 5 bases, with 17 bases spanning the gap. The CDR3 sequence is 15 residues long. CDR1 MNHEY and CDR2 SMNVEV come from the germline V gene (reference sequence). As DNA, the CDR3 is TGTGCCAGCAGTTCCTCTTGGAGGGCGGGGGAGACCCAGTACTTC. This gives the protein CASSSSWRAGETQYF.

The chain is built from TRBV13 and TRBJ2-1; the match to TRBD2 covers 8 bases. Germline V gene sequence: CDR1 PRHDT, CDR2 FYEKMQ (reference sequence). The CDR3 length is 17 residues. V was pared by 5 bases and J by 1 base, with 10 bases of the junction left unmatched. The CDR3 here is CASSPNRLAFSYNEQFF. The DNA of the CDR3 is TGTGCCAGCAGCCCAAACAGACTAGCGTTTTCCTACAATGAGCAGTTCTTC. The full variable domain, its missing parts supplied by reference TRBV13 and TRBJ2-1, is AAGVIQSPRHLIKEKRETATLKCYPIPRHDTVYWYQQGPGQDPQFLISFYEKMQSDKGSIPDRFSAQQFSDYHSELNMSSLELGDSALYFCASSPNRLAFSYNEQFFGPGTRLTVL.

The chain carries TRBV6-5 and TRBJ1-3, with 7 bases matching TRBD1. Germline V CDR1 and CDR2: MNHEY, SVGAGI. The CDR3 is made up of 16 amino acids. After removal of 1 base from V and 1 base from J, the junction contained 4 bases not matched to a gene. In DNA form, the CDR3 reads TGTGCCAGCAGTTACTTTACAGGGGCATCTGGAAACACCATATATTTT. Amino acid sequence: CASSYFTGASGNTIYF.

This clone was seen more than once but under ten times. The V and J genes are TRBV9 and TRBJ1-3; no clear D. The CDR3 is 15 amino acids. V shed 2 bases and J shed 0 bases, with 9 bases lying between them. Germline V gives CDR1 SGDLS, CDR2 YYNGEE. In DNA form, the CDR3 reads TGTGCCAGCAGCGTTCTTTGGGGCTCTGGAAACACCATATATTTT. This encodes CASSVLWGSGNTIYF.

This clone was counted only a few times. This sequence joins TRBV29-1 and TRBJ2-2; D tentatively reads TRBD1 or TRBD2 (6 bases each). The CDR3 loop spans 14 amino acids. Trimming removed 7 bases at V and 4 bases at J, with 16 bases between. Germline CDR1 and CDR2: SQVTM and ANQGSEA. CDR3 protein: CSAIQGGVTGELFF. The CDR3, as DNA: TGCAGCGCCATACAGGGAGGCGTCACCGGGGAGCTGTTTTTT.

In its sample, this clone was seen a few times. The chain uses TRBV5-4 and TRBJ1-5, with D perhaps matching TRBD1 (5 bases). Germline lookup yields CDR1 SGHNT and CDR2 YYREEE (reference sequence). The CDR3 spans 12 residues. CDR3 sequence reads: CAYGGGNQPQHF. The CDR3 DNA follows: TGTGCTTATGGGGGGGGCAATCAGCCCCAGCATTTT.

A few counts support this clone. The chain employs TRBV4-3 and TRBJ1-5; weak D call: TRBD1 (5 bases). V shed 3 bases and J shed 7 bases, with 13 bases lying between them. CDR1 and CDR2 (germline): LGHNA, YSLEER. The length of the CDR3 is 14 residues. CDR3 protein: CASSQMEWGQPQHF. The CDR3 DNA sequence: TGCGCCAGCAGCCAGATGGAATGGGGCCAGCCCCAGCATTTT.

The chain is built from TRBV2 and TRBJ1-5; D may be TRBD1 (5 bases). The V gene's germline CDR1 is SNHLY and CDR2 FYNNEI. The CDR3 sequence is 15 residues long. Deletions cut 7 bases from V and 2 bases from J, with 15 bases between. CDR3 sequence reads: CASKVEGQGNQPQHF. The CDR3 DNA reads TGTGCCAGCAAGGTCGAGGGGCAGGGCAATCAGCCCCAGCATTTT.

The sample holds a few counts of this clone. The chain carries TRBV2 and TRBJ2-5, with 8 positions matching TRBD2. V trimming: 7 bases; J trimming: 3 bases; junction bases outside the gene matches: 4. The CDR3 runs 13 residues. CDR1 and CDR2 (germline): SNHLY, FYNNEI. The CDR3 spells CASNPGLEETQYF. The DNA for the CDR3 is TGTGCCAGCAACCCGGGACTAGAAGAGACCCAGTACTTC. The complete variable domain, with remaining parts taken from reference TRBV2 and TRBJ2-5, reads EPEVTQTPSHQVTQMGQEVILRCVPISNHLYFYWYRQILGQKVEFLVSFYNNEISEKSEIFDDQFSVERPDGSNFTLKIRSTKLEDSAMYFCASNPGLEETQYFGPGTRLLVL.

The chain carries TRBV11-1 and TRBJ2-1; 12 bases match TRBD2. This CDR3 region has 17 residues. The germline gives CDR1 SGHAT, CDR2 FQDESV (reference sequence). Trimming took 5 bases from V and 4 from J; bases not matched to a gene: 9. The CDR3 is CASSPTLAGGRYNEQFF. The CDR3 DNA is TGTGCCAGCAGCCCTACACTAGCGGGGGGCCGATACAATGAGCAGTTCTTC.

The chain links TRBV7-9 to TRBJ2-5; 7 bases align to TRBD1. The CDR3 totals 15 residues. Germline V gene lookup returns CDR1 SEHNR and CDR2 FQNEAQ (reference sequence). V trimming: 4 bases; J trimming: 5 bases; junction bases outside the gene matches: 10. CDR3 DNA sequence: TGTGCCAGCAGCTCCCCTTCGGGACAGAGGGAGACCCAGTACTTC. It is translated as CASSSPSGQRETQYF.

This clone was observed a few times. CDR3 region: CSVFDGRGYTF. Here the CDR3 DNA reads TGCAGCGTTTTTGACGGTAGAGGTTACACCTTC. The chain couples TRBV29-1 to TRBJ1-2; D uncertain. CDR1 SQVTM and CDR2 ANQGSEA come from the germline V gene. The CDR3 sequence is 11 residues long. V was shortened by 5 bases and J by 11 bases, with 15 bases between the two germline ends.

This chain uses TRBV18 with TRBJ1-4; 9 nucleotides line up with TRBD1. Germline trimming cut 0 bases from V and 9 bases from J; bases unmatched to any gene: 5. The CDR3 has 15 amino acids. The V gene's germline CDR1 is KGHSH and CDR2 LQKENI. Here the CDR3 DNA reads TGTGCCAGCTCACCACCGGGACAGGGTGCGAAAAAACTGTTTTTT. Translation: CASSPPGQGAKKLFF.